This T cell receptor beta chain appears in the sequencing data of a study of blood T cell repertoires in COVID-19. V was pared by 6 bases and J by 2 bases, with 17 bases between. The CDR3 has 15 residues. From germline, CDR1 is MNHEY and CDR2 SMNVEV (reference sequence). Sequenced by immunoSEQ multiplex PCR; TCRdb stores in-frame clones only, minus some. The table lists some 360,000 clones, around 87% of them singletons. This receptor was identified in a woman in her sixties or seventies with COVID-19, enrolled during active disease. The chain uses TRBV27 and TRBJ2-7; TRBD2 is a possible D gene (6 bases). Specimen: peripheral blood. CDR3 coding DNA: TGTGCCAGCAGGGCGCACCGGGACTTGCCCTACGAGCAGTACTTC. Translating gives CASRAHRDLPYEQYF.